Below, 9 T cell receptor beta chains from the same sample are listed, as sequenced in a study of shared clonotypes between healthy human individuals. Assay used: immunoSEQ multiplex PCR; TCRdb lists only in-frame clones, some missing. The data hold 2 million to 3 million clones, with roughly 92% observed a single time. The sequenced material came from naive CD4+ T cells sorted from blood. The subset: CD45RA+ positively selected. The source is a man between 18 and 35 years old in good health.

The chain couples TRBV6-5 to TRBJ1-4; D not resolved. CDR3 size: 15 residues. Between the trimmed V and J ends, which lost 4 bases and 4 bases, there was a span of 13 bases. Germline V gene lookup returns CDR1 MNHEY and CDR2 SVGAGI. CDR3 sequence reads: CASSWGNSGNEKLFF. Here the CDR3 DNA reads TGTGCCAGCAGTTGGGGAAACAGCGGTAATGAAAAACTGTTTTTT.

The V and J genes are TRBV6-1 and TRBJ1-3, with a possible D match to TRBD1 (5 bases). The ends were cut back, 8 bases at V and 6 bases at J, with 17 bases in the middle. Germline assignment: CDR1 MNHNS and CDR2 SASEGT. This CDR3 comprises 14 residues. In nucleotides, the CDR3 is TGTGCCAGCTGGGCCCAGGGATGGTCAAACACCATATATTTT. This codes for CASWAQGWSNTIYF.

The chain combines TRBV5-1 with TRBJ2-7; D perhaps matches TRBD2 (5 bases). V lost 3 bases, J lost 1 base, and 14 bases lay in between. Looked up from germline, CDR1 is SGHRS and CDR2 is YFSETQ. The CDR3 has 15 amino acids. CDR3 sequence (DNA): TGCGCCAGCAGCTCCACACAGCGACTATCCTACGAGCAGTACTTC. Translation: CASSSTQRLSYEQYF.

This rearrangement joins TRBV5-4 to TRBJ2-1; tentatively, D is TRBD2 (5 bases). CDR1 is SGHNT, CDR2 YYREEE, per germline (reference sequence). Trimming took 2 bases from V and 8 from J, leaving 11 bases between them. CDR3 size: 13 residues. For the CDR3, the DNA is TGTGCCAGCAGCTTTCCCGCCGGGGATGAGCAGTTCTTC. Translating gives CASSFPAGDEQFF.

V is TRBV4-1 and J is TRBJ1-3; a weak D match, TRBD1 (5 bases). Trimming took off 4 bases at V and 3 bases at J, with 13 bases between the two ends. The CDR3 loop spans 15 amino acids. In germline, CDR1 is MGHRA, CDR2 YSYEKL. This chain's CDR3 is CASSLTTGLGNTIYF. CDR3 coding DNA: TGCGCCAGCAGCCTTACCACGGGACTTGGAAACACCATATATTTT.

The chain carries TRBV5-1 and TRBJ2-2, with a tentative D call TRBD2 (5 bases). Germline V gene data show CDR1 as SGHRS and CDR2 as YFSETQ. The V end was cut by 2 bases, the J end by 7 bases, with 9 bases between. This CDR3 is built from 13 residues. CDR3 sequence (DNA): TGCGCCAGCAGCTTTGACCGGGGCGGGGAGCTGTTTTTT. It yields the protein CASSFDRGGELFF.

V usage is TRBV21-1 and J usage is TRBJ2-5; TRBD2 is the table's D call and was not checked against the DNA. TRBV21-1 represents a pseudogene. CDR3 length equals 17 residues. The CDR3 protein is CASSNNRDGGARETQYF. The CDR3 DNA reads as TGTGCCAGCAGCAACAATAGGGACGGGGGGGCGCGAGAGACCCAGTACTTC.

V is TRBV11-2 and J is TRBJ1-1; 9 nucleotides align to TRBD1. CDR1 is SGHAT, CDR2 FQNNGV, per germline. J was trimmed by 0 bases and V by 5 bases; bases with no gene match: 7. This CDR3 region has 16 residues. Here the CDR3 reads CASSRRTGDMNTEAFF. CDR3 bases: TGTGCCAGCAGCCGGAGGACAGGGGATATGAACACTGAAGCTTTCTTT.

This clone was seen a single time. The chain recombines TRBV29-1 with TRBJ2-5; D possibly corresponds to TRBD2 (6 bases). The CDR3 runs 13 residues. Germline V gene sequence: CDR1 SQVTM, CDR2 ANQGSEA. V was cut by 5 bases and J by 3 bases, with 13 bases left in between. DNA of the CDR3: TGCAGCGTTTTTCGGTGGGAGGAAGAGACCCAGTACTTC. This sequence encodes CSVFRWEEETQYF.